This T cell receptor (beta chain) was recovered during a study of blood T cell repertoires in COVID-19. Overall study: The United States, Italy and Spain were the sources of the acute and convalescent COVID-19 samples. T cells, B-cell-depleted T cells, or PBMCs supplied cDNA or gDNA.

Measured with immunoSEQ multiplex PCR; TCRdb has only the in-frame clones, and not every one. The table records about 49,000 clones, over 80% of them present only once. Germline V CDR1 and CDR2: MNHEY, SVGAGI. The V gene end was trimmed by 7 bases and the J gene end by 2 bases; junction bases not matched to a gene: 7. This CDR3 is built from 15 residues. The receptor was derived from a man between 45 and 60 years old with acute or convalescent COVID-19. Material: peripheral blood. The rearrangement joins TRBV6-5 to TRBJ2-2; 7 bases fit TRBD2. The CDR3 bases are TGTGCCAGCACCGGGGGGTCTGCTAACACCGGGGAGCTGTTTTTT. Its protein product is CASTGGSANTGELFF.